This section outlines one T cell receptor beta chain sequence together with its context. The target antigen is unknown. The sample originates from a study of OX40 agonist ivuxolimab in advanced cancers. Study background: Cohort: roughly 79% men, mean age approximately 66, aged about 20 to 90. Findings and caveats of the study: Compared with CD4+, CD8+ T cells on average had more expanded clones.

The V gene's germline CDR1 is MNHNS and CDR2 SASEGT. Trimming left V 1 base short and J 7 bases short, with 11 bases between. There are 14 residues in the CDR3. TCRdb's table, derived via immunoSEQ multiplex PCR, lists solely in-frame clones and lacks some. The table shows roughly 110,000 clones, with approximately 90% occurring only once. The origin of this receptor is an adult with an advanced solid tumor such as melanoma, head and neck, liver or kidney cancer. The source was CD4+ or CD8+ T cells sorted from blood, collected in a trial of the OX40 agonist ivuxolimab. The chain is built from TRBV6-1 and TRBJ1-5; no clear D. The CDR3 reads CASSEGIGFQPQHF. CDR3 bases: TGTGCCAGCAGTGAAGGAATAGGGTTCCAGCCCCAGCATTTT.